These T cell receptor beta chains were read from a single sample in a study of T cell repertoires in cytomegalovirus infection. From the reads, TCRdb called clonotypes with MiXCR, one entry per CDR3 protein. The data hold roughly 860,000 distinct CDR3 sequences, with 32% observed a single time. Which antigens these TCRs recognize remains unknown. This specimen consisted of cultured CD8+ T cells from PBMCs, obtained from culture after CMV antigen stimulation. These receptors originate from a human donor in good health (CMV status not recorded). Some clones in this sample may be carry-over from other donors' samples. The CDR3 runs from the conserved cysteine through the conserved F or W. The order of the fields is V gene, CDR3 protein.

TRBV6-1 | CASSHRRGPGELFF
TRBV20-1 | CSARGSDKGMSGELFF
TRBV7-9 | CASSTDRVEAFF
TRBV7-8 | CASSYGGMETQYF
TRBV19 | CASSIPGLETQYF
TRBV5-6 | CASSFTGGIWPQHF
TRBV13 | CASSLRGTLHNEQFF
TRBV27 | CASSSGASNSPLHF
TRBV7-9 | CASSSIAGDHYNEQFF
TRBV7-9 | CASSSTGGRYGYTF
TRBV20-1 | CSARDPLEREEAEAFF
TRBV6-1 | CASSEAFF
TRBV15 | CATSRGRAGGPAAGELFF
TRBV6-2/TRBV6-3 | CASSLDGGLLLDEQFF
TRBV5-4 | CASSPLRGQYTGELFF
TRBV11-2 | CASTAGVTPLHF
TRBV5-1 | CASSFRTGREETQYF
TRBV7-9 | CASSLAGPEGSPLHF
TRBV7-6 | CASSLRTSGGTDEQFF
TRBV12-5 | CASGDNSGGARYNEQFF
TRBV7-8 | CASSPSQDRAYEQYF
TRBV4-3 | CASSQTLQGATGELFF
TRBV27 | CASSSVPRGTEAFF
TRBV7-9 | CASSLGDGTGVDYTF
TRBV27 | CASSLRGRTEAFF
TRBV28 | CASSRLQNSNTEAFF
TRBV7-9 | CASSPRWDEVDTQYF
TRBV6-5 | CASRKVGPETQYF
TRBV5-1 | CASSFHPGLAYATSTDTQYF
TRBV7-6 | CASSLVGRGYTDTQYF
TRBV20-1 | CSAPDRGEATDTQYF
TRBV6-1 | CASTPELVIINEQFF
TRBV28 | CASSFPAQGAGDTGELFF
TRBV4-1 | CASISGDTDTQYF
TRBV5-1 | CASSLRVAADTQYF
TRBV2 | CASSERRSGAINEQFF